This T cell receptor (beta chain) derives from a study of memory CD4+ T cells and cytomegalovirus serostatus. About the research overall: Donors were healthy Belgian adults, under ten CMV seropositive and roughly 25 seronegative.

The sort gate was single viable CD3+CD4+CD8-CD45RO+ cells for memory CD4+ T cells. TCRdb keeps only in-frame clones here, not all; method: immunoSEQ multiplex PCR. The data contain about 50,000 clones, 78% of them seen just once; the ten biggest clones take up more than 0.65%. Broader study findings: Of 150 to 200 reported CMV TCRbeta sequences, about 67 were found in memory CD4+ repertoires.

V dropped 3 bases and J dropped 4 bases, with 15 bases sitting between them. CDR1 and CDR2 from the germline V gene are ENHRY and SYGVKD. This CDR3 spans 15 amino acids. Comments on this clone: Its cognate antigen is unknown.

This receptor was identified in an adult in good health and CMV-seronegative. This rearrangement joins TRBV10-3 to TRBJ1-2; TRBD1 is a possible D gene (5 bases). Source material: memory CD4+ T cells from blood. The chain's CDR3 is CAISDHDSHSYGYTF. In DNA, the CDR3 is TGTGCCATCAGTGACCACGACAGCCATTCCTATGGCTACACCTTC.